Listed here are 8 T cell receptor beta chains from one sample, sequenced in a study of PD-L1 blockade in urothelial cancer. Time point in this sample: pretreatment peripheral blood. Assay used: immunoSEQ multiplex PCR; TCRdb lists only in-frame clones, some missing. The sample includes 50,000 to 55,000 clones, around 84% of them seen just once. The sample consisted of PBMCs, taken around atezolizumab (anti-PD-L1) treatment. Receptors originate from a man aged 55 to 70 with urothelial cancer.

This clone was seen a few times. Written as DNA, the CDR3 is TGTGCCAGCAGTTTACAGCCCAACTATGGCTACACCTTC. This translates into CASSLQPNYGYTF. The chain has TRBV6-5 and TRBJ1-2; no clear D. Trimming shortened V by 4 bases and J by 2 bases, and 8 bases separated the two germline ends. The length of the CDR3 is 13 residues. From germline, CDR1 is MNHEY and CDR2 SVGAGI.

This chain links TRBV27 with TRBJ2-6; the D gene is possibly TRBD2 (6 bases). The CDR3 contains 18 residues. Per the germline V gene, CDR1 is MNHEY and CDR2 is SMNVEV (reference sequence). Deletions cut 6 bases from V and 0 bases from J, with 18 bases between. DNA for the CDR3: TGTGCCAGCAGAAAACCCGGGACTGCCGGCTCTGGGGCCAACGTCCTGACTTTC. Translation: CASRKPGTAGSGANVLTF.

The V call is TRBV14, the J call TRBJ1-1; the D gene is possibly TRBD1 (6 bases). The CDR3 sequence is 15 residues long. Deletions cut 4 bases from V and 1 base from J, with 13 bases between. Per germline, CDR1 SGHDN and CDR2 FVKESK. CDR3 sequence: CASSPHRASNTEAFF. The CDR3, as DNA: TGTGCCAGCAGCCCACACAGGGCCTCGAACACTGAAGCTTTCTTT.

This clone was counted a few times. V and J are TRBV5-1 and TRBJ1-2; D unresolved. The V gene lost 7 bases and the J gene lost 2 bases, with 15 bases spanning the gap. The germline V gene encodes CDR1 SGHRS and CDR2 YFSETQ. The CDR3 has 14 amino acids. The CDR3 sequence: CASAPSPGNYGYTF. For the CDR3, the DNA is TGCGCCAGCGCCCCTTCGCCGGGGAACTATGGCTACACCTTC.

V gene TRBV9 combines with J gene TRBJ2-3; 11 positions match TRBD2. Unmatched junction bases numbered 4, after V lost 4 bases and J lost 0 bases. The germline V gene has CDR1 SGDLS and CDR2 YYNGEE. CDR3 length: 16 residues. CDR3 DNA sequence: TGTGCCAGCAGCCCGACTAGCGGGGCTAGCACAGATACGCAGTATTTT. It codes for CASSPTSGASTDTQYF.

The chain is built from TRBV2 and TRBJ2-3; D is uncertain. Trimming took off 7 bases at V and 1 base at J, with 9 bases between the two ends. Germline CDR1 reads SNHLY; CDR2 reads FYNNEI. The CDR3 runs 13 residues. The CDR3 DNA follows: TGTGCCAGCAACCCCCGGGGCACAGATACGCAGTATTTT. It encodes CASNPRGTDTQYF.

This clone showed up just a few times. The V and J genes are TRBV10-3 and TRBJ2-5, with 8 bases lining up with TRBD2. V lost 6 bases and J lost 3; bases outside the gene matches: 6. Germline V lookup: CDR1 ENHRY, CDR2 SYGVKD. The CDR3 is made up of 14 amino acids. In DNA, the CDR3 is TGTGCCATCAGCCTGGTACTAGCGGAAGAGACCCAGTACTTC. Translation: CAISLVLAEETQYF.

The chain recombines TRBV19 with TRBJ2-1; D may be TRBD2 (6 bases). The ends were cut back, 5 bases at V and 10 bases at J, with 21 bases in the middle. The germline V gene has CDR1 LNHDA and CDR2 SQIVND (reference sequence). CDR3 length: 15 amino acids. In DNA, the CDR3 is TGTGCCAGTAGTCGGGAGACAGAACTTCTTAGGGAGCAGTTCTTC. Its protein product is CASSRETELLREQFF. Full variable domain (outside the CDR3, taken from reference TRBV19 and TRBJ2-1): DGGITQSPKYLFRKEGQNVTLSCEQNLNHDAMYWYRQDPGQGLRLIYYSQIVNDFQKGDIAEGYSVSREKKESFPLTVTSAQKNPTAFYLCASSRETELLREQFFGPGTRLTVL.